A single sample gave rise to the 3 T cell receptor beta chains below, sequenced in a study of blood T cell repertoires in COVID-19. The repertoire was sequenced with immunoSEQ multiplex PCR; TCRdb's copy has only in-frame clones and lacks some. This table holds tens of thousands of clones, 74% found once. The specimen was peripheral blood. These receptors came from a woman of 80 years or more with acute or convalescent COVID-19.

The chain carries TRBV18 and TRBJ2-7, with D possibly TRBD1 on 6 matching bases. Germline-derived CDR1 and CDR2 are KGHSH and LQKENI. Trimming removed 0 bases from V and 3 bases from J, with 24 bases in between. CDR3 length: 19 residues. The CDR3 DNA follows: TGTGCCAGCTCACCACCCGCTTTTTGGGCAGGGGCTTCCATCTACGAGCAGTACTTC. Protein sequence: CASSPPAFWAGASIYEQYF.

This chain links TRBV2 with TRBJ2-1, with D possibly matching TRBD1 (5 bases). The germline gives CDR1 SNHLY, CDR2 FYNNEI. CDR3 size: 13 residues. Trimming removed 4 bases from V and 4 bases from J, with 8 bases in between. CDR3 coding DNA: TGTGCCAGCAGTGTGGGGCAGTACAATGAGCAGTTCTTC. This translates into CASSVGQYNEQFF.

The chain recombines TRBV28 with TRBJ2-7; TRBD1 agrees at 9 bases. V was clipped by 10 bases and J by 0 bases; unmatched bases: 13. This CDR3 is 16 amino acids long. Germline CDR1 and CDR2: MDHEN and SYDVKM. The CDR3 DNA reads TGTGCCACCTCGGGACAGGGCTCATTACACTCCTACGAGCAGTACTTC. The encoded protein is CATSGQGSLHSYEQYF.